This T cell receptor beta chain is from a study of blood T cell repertoires in COVID-19. Study-level background: Whether acute or convalescent, the COVID-19 samples came from the United States, Italy and Spain.

On this clone: At one of its ends the junction is not consistent with the germline gene, which may arise from a read error.

This CDR3 comprises 15 residues. Germline V gene sequence: CDR1 SQVTM, CDR2 ANQGSEA. Original processing methods: Amplifying reference gene primers gave estimates of nucleated cell counts. TCRdb's copy holds only in-frame clones and misses some; the assay was immunoSEQ multiplex PCR. V, J and clone size reflect that table, while D and trimming were determined from the DNA. Of about 150,000 clones listed, more than 75% are singletons. The chain is built from TRBV29-1 and TRBJ2-7; 8 nucleotides match TRBD2. The sequenced sample consisted of PBMCs or T cells enriched from blood (not recorded which). The receptor comes from a woman between 50 and 59 years old who had recovered from COVID-19. CDR3 sequence reads: CSVEVVAGLVYEQYF. The CDR3 nucleotides read TGCAGCGTCGAAGTAGTAGCGGGGCTTGTGTACGAGCAGTACTTC.